This T cell receptor (beta chain) was sequenced for a study of blood T cell repertoires in COVID-19. Study-level information: COVID-19 samples from acute and convalescent phases originated in the United States, Italy and Spain. T cells, B-cell-depleted T cells, or PBMCs supplied cDNA or gDNA.

Original analysis: Amplified reference gene primers provided the basis for estimating nucleated cell counts. Clones were read by immunoSEQ multiplex PCR, and TCRdb kept only the in-frame ones, dropping some. Clone size and V and J calls were adopted from that table, with D and trimming inferred from the DNA. Of about 200,000 clones listed, 92% are singletons. Deletions cut 6 bases from V and 4 bases from J, with 8 bases between. In germline, CDR1 is LGHNT, CDR2 FRNRAP. The CDR3 runs 12 residues. Seattle patients were enrolled during active infection and followed longitudinally. The V gene is TRBV12-5, the J gene TRBJ2-3; D is perhaps TRBD1 (6 bases). Sequences were obtained from peripheral blood. The clonotype comes from a man in his 60s with COVID-19, enrolled during active disease. The CDR3 DNA reads TGTGCTAGTGGACGACAGGCAGATACGCAGTATTTT. Its protein is CASGRQADTQYF.